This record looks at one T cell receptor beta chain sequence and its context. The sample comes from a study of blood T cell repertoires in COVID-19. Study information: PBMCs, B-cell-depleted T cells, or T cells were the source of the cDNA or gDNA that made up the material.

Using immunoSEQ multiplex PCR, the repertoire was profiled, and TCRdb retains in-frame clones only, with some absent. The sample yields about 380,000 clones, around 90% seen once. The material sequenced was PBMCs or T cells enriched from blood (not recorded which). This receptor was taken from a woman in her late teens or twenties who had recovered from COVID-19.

The CDR3 sequence: CASSVVGGVGLNEQFF. The CDR3 DNA is TGTGCCAGCAGCGTAGTGGGAGGGGTAGGCCTCAATGAGCAGTTCTTC. The rearrangement uses TRBV9 and TRBJ2-1; 7 positions agree with TRBD2. Germline loops: CDR1 SGDLS, CDR2 YYNGEE. V gave up 0 bases and J gave up 6 bases; unmatched junction bases: 9. The CDR3 has 16 amino acids.